This T cell receptor beta chain originates from a study of regulatory T cells in long-lasting Graves disease. Study-wide background: Persistent Graves' disease required over 5 years of antithyroid drugs and positive TSH receptor antibodies.

For TCR beta, libraries came from iRepertoire HTBI primers and Arm-PCR of CDR3 regions. TCRdb analysed the multiplex PCR reads with MiXCR anew, one entry per CDR3 protein. The table shows around 400,000 distinct CDR3 sequences, with approximately 25% occurring only once. Per germline, CDR1 MRHNA and CDR2 SNTAGT. CDR3 length: 13 amino acids. Deletions cut 3 bases from V and 6 bases from J, with 8 bases between. Time point described: persistent/refractory GD, antithyroid drugs over 5 years with positive TRAb. From RNA extracted from PBMCs, the TCR library was made. A few counts support this clonotype. Its cognate antigen is unknown. The study's findings and limits: TCR diversity was lower in persistent Graves' patients than in newly diagnosed ones. Between persistent patients, 2,500 to 3,500 public clonotypes were shared, exceeding the approximately 870 shared between new patients. Segments TRBV28, TRBJ1-2 and TRBJ2-5 showed preferential usage in persistent disease.

This rearrangement joins TRBV6-4 to TRBJ2-2; D remains unclear. The receptor comes from a woman between 40 and 50 years old with Graves disease. Material: peripheral blood mononuclear cells (PBMCs), obtained when the disease was refractory, from a patient treated with antithyroid drugs. CDR3 DNA sequence: TGTGCCAGCAGTGAAGGCCGACCCGGGGAGCTGTTTTTT. Its protein product is CASSEGRPGELFF.